The entry below gives a single T cell receptor (beta chain) sequence along with its context. Its antigen remains unknown. The source of the sample is a study of T cell responses to AZD1222 COVID-19 vaccine. Trimming removed 5 bases from V and 1 base from J, with 15 bases in between. CDR3 length: 16 amino acids. Germline CDR1 is SNHLY and CDR2 is FYNNEI. Points from the study as a whole: Spike-wide coverage was observed for vaccine-associated CD4 TCRs, with dominant responses at 160-218 and 743-854. Vaccination with two AZD1222 doses was followed by a rise in Spike-specific TCR breadth and depth. Baseline testing showed seropositivity in only six AZD1222 recipients.

Method: immunoSEQ multiplex PCR; TCRdb's copy keeps in-frame clones and lacks some. The sample lists 120,000 to 150,000 clones; around 86% were seen once. The sequence came from an adult in good health. The V and J genes are TRBV2 and TRBJ1-3, with D perhaps TRBD1 (5 bases). The sample here was peripheral blood, taken on day 0 of MenACWY control vaccination. The CDR3 is CASSSHQTESGNTIYF. In DNA form, the CDR3 reads TGTGCCAGCAGTTCACACCAGACAGAATCTGGAAACACCATATATTTT.